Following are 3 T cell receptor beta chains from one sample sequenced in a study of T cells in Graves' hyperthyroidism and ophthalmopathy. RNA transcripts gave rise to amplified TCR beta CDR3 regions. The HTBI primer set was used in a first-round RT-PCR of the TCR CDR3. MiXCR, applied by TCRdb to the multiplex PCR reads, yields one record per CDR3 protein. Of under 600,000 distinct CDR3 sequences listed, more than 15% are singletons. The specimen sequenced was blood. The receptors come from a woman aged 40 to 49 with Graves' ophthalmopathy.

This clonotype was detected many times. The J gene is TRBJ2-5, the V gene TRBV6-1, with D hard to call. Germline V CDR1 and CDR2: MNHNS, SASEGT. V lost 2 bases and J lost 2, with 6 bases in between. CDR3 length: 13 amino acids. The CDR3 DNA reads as TGTGCCAGCAGTGAAATGGAGCAAGAGACCCAGTACTTC. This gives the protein CASSEMEQETQYF.

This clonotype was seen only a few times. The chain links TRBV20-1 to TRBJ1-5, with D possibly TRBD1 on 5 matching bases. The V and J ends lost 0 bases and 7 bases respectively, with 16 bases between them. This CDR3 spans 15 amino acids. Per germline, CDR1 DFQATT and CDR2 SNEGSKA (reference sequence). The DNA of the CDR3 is TGCAGTGCTAGAGATCCAGGGTATGGATCCCAGCCCCAGCATTTT. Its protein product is CSARDPGYGSQPQHF.

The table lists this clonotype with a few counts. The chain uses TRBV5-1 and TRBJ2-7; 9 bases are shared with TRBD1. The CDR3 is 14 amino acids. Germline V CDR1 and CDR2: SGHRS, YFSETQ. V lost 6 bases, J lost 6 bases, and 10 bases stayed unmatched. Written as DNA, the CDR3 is TGCGCCAGCACCCCCCCGGGACAGGGAGTCGAGCAGTACTTC. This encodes CASTPPGQGVEQYF.